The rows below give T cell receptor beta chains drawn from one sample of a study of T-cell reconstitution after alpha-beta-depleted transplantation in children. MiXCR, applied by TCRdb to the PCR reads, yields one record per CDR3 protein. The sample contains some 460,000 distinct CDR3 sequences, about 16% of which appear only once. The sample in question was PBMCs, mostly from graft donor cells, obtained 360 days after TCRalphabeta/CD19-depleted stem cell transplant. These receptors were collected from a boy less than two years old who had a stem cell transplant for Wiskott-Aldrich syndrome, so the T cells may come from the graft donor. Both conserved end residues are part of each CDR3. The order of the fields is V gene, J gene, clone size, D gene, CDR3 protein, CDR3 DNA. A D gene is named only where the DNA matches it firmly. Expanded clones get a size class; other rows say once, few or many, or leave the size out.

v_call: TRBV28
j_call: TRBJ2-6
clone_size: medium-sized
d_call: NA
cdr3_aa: CASSLLTDATGANVLTF
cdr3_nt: TGTGCCAGCAGTTTATTGACAGATGCTACTGGGGCCAACGTCCTGACTTTC

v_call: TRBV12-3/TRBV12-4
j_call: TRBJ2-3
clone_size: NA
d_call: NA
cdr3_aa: CASSLQVEQYF
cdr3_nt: TGTGCCAGCAGTTTACAGGTTGAGCAGTATTTT

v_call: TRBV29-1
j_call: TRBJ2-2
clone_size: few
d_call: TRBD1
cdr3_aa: CSVVDPGGSYGELFF
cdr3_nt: TGCAGCGTTGTGGATCCAGGGGGCTCGTACGGGGAGCTGTTTTTT

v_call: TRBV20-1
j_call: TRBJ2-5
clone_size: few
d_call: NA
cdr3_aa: CSARGDGRGAQYF
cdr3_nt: TGCAGTGCTAGAGGAGACGGTCGCGGGGCCCAGTACTTC

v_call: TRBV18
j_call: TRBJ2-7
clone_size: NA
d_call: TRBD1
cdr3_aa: CASSNPKTGGSYEQYF
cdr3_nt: TGTGCCAGCTCAAACCCGAAGACAGGGGGCTCCTACGAGCAGTACTTC

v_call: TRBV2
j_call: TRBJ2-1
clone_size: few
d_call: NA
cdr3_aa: CASSGGQEQFF
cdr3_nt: TGTGCCAGCAGTGGTGGACAAGAGCAGTTCTTC

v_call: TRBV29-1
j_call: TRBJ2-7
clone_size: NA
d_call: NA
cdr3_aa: CSVSGPIIRSPQEQYF
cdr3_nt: TGCAGCGTTTCAGGCCCTATTATTAGGTCACCTCAAGAGCAGTACTTC

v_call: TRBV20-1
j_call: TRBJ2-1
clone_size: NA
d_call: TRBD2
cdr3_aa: CSAIPKREGEQFF
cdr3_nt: TGCAGTGCTATTCCAAAGCGGGAGGGCGAGCAGTTCTTC

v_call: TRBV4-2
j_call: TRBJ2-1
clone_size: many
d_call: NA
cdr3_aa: CASSQDVRLGFNEQFF
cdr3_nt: TGTGCCAGCAGCCAAGATGTGAGACTTGGGTTCAATGAGCAGTTCTTC

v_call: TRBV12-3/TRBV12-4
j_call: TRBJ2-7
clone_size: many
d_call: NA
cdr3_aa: CASSFSEPYEQYF
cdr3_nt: TGTGCCAGCAGTTTCTCAGAGCCCTACGAGCAGTACTTC

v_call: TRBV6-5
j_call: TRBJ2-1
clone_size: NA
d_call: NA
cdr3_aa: CASSYSPKGYNEQFF
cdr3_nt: TGTGCCAGCAGTTACAGCCCTAAGGGCTACAATGAGCAGTTCTTC

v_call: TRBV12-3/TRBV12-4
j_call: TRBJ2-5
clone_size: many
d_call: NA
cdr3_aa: CASSPNRGTTQETQYF
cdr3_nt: TGTGCCAGCAGCCCCAATAGAGGTACCACTCAAGAGACCCAGTACTTC

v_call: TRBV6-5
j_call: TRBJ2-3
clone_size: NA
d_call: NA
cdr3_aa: CASSYYLAGVGSGTDTQYF
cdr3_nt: TGTGCCAGCAGTTACTACCTAGCAGGAGTTGGATCGGGCACAGATACGCAGTATTTT

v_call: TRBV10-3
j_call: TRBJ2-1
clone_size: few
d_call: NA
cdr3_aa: CAISDSTSYNEQFF
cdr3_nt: TGTGCCATCAGTGACTCAACCTCCTACAATGAGCAGTTCTTC

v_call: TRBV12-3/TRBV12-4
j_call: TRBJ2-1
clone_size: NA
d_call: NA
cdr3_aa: CACSLKAGSRSSYNEQFF
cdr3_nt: TGTGCCTGCAGTTTAAAAGCCGGGAGTAGGAGCTCCTACAATGAGCAGTTCTTC

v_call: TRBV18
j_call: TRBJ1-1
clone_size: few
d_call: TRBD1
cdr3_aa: CASSPRQGANTEAFF
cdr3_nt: TGTGCCAGCTCACCCCGACAGGGGGCGAACACTGAAGCTTTCTTT

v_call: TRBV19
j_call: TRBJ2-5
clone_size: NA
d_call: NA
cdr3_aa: CASKRSGRRETQYF
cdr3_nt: TGTGCCAGTAAACGCTCGGGACGGCGAGAGACCCAGTACTTC

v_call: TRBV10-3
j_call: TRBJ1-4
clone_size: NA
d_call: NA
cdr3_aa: CASGRGPGEKLFF
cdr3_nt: TGTGCCAGTGGCCGAGGGCCCGGGGAAAAACTGTTTTTT

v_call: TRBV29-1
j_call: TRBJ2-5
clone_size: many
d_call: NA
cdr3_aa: CSVGAGETQYF
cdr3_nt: TGCAGCGTTGGTGCGGGAGAGACCCAGTACTTC

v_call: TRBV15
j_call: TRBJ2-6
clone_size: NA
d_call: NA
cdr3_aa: CATSSYKGKASGANVLTF
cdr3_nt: TGTGCCACCAGCAGTTATAAAGGAAAGGCTTCTGGGGCCAACGTCCTGACTTTC

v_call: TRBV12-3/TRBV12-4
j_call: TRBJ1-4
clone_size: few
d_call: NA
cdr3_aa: CASSLADPGKLFF
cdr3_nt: TGTGCCAGCAGTTTAGCGGACCCGGGGAAACTGTTTTTT

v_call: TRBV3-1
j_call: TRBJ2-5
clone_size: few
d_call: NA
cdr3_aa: CASSQNRGETQYF
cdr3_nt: TGTGCCAGCAGCCAGAATCGGGGGGAGACCCAGTACTTC

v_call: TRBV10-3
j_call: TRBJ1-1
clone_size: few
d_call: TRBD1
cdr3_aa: CAIREDRTTEAFF
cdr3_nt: TGTGCCATCAGGGAGGACAGGACCACTGAAGCTTTCTTT

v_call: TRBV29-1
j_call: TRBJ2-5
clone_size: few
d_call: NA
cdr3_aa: CSVDLLTGGETQYF
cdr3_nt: TGCAGCGTTGATCTCTTGACAGGTGGGGAGACCCAGTACTTC

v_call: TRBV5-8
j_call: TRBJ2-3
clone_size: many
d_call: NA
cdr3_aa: CASSFPGTDTQYF
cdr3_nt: TGTGCCAGCTCCTTCCCTGGCACAGATACGCAGTATTTT

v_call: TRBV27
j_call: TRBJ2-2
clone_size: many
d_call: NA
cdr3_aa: CASSLAGVDTGELFF
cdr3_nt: TGTGCCAGCAGTTTGGCAGGGGTGGACACCGGGGAGCTGTTTTTT

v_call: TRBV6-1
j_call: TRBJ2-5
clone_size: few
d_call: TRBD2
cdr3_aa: CASSALAGGRETQYF
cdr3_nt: TGTGCCAGCAGTGCCCTAGCGGGGGGGCGCGAGACCCAGTACTTC

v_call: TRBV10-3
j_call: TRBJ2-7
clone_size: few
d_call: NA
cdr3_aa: CAISPEYDFEEYF
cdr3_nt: TGTGCCATCAGCCCGGAGTACGACTTCGAGGAGTACTTC

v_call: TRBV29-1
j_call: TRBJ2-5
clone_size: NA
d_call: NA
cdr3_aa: CSVTGQETQYF
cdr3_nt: TGCAGCGTTACAGGGCAAGAGACCCAGTACTTC